The 18 T cell receptor beta chains given below trace back to one sample, sequenced in a study of T cell changes during pregnancy in multiple sclerosis. Measured with immunoSEQ multiplex PCR; TCRdb has only the in-frame clones, and not every one. The table shows 26,000 or so clones, with around 90% occurring only once. Source: CD8+ T cells from peripheral blood mononuclear cells, taken before pregnancy. The receptors originated from a female donor with multiple sclerosis, enrolled in a pregnancy study.

The chain joins TRBV29-1 to TRBJ2-2, with no clear D. The CDR3 runs to 15 residues. Deletions cut 0 bases from V and 1 base from J, with 9 bases between. The germline V gene has CDR1 SQVTM and CDR2 ANQGSEA. As DNA, the CDR3 is TGCAGCGTTGAAGAGGGCCGGATGAACACCGGGGAGCTGTTTTTT. Protein product: CSVEEGRMNTGELFF.

The rearrangement uses TRBV27 and TRBJ1-1; D not certain. Germline values: CDR1 MNHEY, CDR2 SMNVEV (reference sequence). The CDR3 totals 14 residues. V lost 5 bases and J lost 4, with 14 bases in between. This CDR3 is CASSHARSGTEAFF. In DNA form, the CDR3 reads TGTGCCAGCAGTCACGCCCGGAGCGGCACTGAAGCTTTCTTT.

This chain connects TRBV19 to TRBJ2-5; TRBD1 aligns across 8 bases. The germline V gene encodes CDR1 LNHDA and CDR2 SQIVND (reference sequence). The V segment lost 8 bases and the J segment 5 bases; nucleotides outside the gene matches: 13. CDR3 length equals 15 residues. The CDR3 here is CASADRGELRETQYF. The CDR3 coding sequence is TGTGCCAGTGCTGACAGGGGTGAGCTGAGGGAGACCCAGTACTTC.

V is TRBV9 and J is TRBJ2-5; 12 bases are a match to TRBD2. V lost 4 bases to trimming and J lost 4 bases; unmatched junction nucleotides: 8. Germline CDR1 and CDR2: SGDLS and YYNGEE. There are 16 residues in the CDR3. In nucleotides, the CDR3 is TGTGCCAGCAGCACCCGACTAGCGGGAGAGCGAGAGACCCAGTACTTC. Translated, it gives CASSTRLAGERETQYF. Variable domain in full (rest from reference TRBV9 and TRBJ2-5): DSGVTQTPKHLITATGQRVTLRCSPRSGDLSVYWYQQSLDQGLQFLIQYYNGEERAKGNILERFSAQQFPDLHSELNLSSLELGDSALYFCASSTRLAGERETQYFGPGTRLLVL.

The sample holds one count of this clone. The rearrangement joins TRBV6-4 to TRBJ2-4, with D maybe TRBD1 (5 bases). The germline V and J ends were trimmed by 10 bases and 2 bases, with 15 bases remaining between them. Germline CDR1 reads MRHNA; CDR2 reads SNTAGT. This CDR3 is 14 amino acids long. This chain's CDR3 is CATNLRETKNIQYF. The CDR3, as DNA: TGTGCCACCAACCTCAGGGAAACCAAAAACATTCAGTACTTC.

The chain couples TRBV6-6 to TRBJ1-4; unclear D gene. The CDR3 runs to 13 residues. V was trimmed by 1 base and J by 7 bases, leaving 7 bases between them. The V gene's germline CDR1 is MNHNY and CDR2 SVGAGI (reference sequence). The CDR3 region is CASSYYTSEKLFF. DNA of the CDR3: TGTGCCAGCAGTTACTACACAAGTGAAAAACTGTTTTTT.

This rearrangement joins TRBV4-1 to TRBJ2-1; D is perhaps TRBD2 (5 bases). The V gene's germline CDR1 is MGHRA and CDR2 YSYEKL. Trimming took off 2 bases at V and 1 base at J, with 12 bases between the two ends. The CDR3 is made up of 16 amino acids. CDR3 DNA: TGCGCCAGCAGCCAACATTTGGACTCGTCCTACAATGAGCAGTTCTTC. It codes for CASSQHLDSSYNEQFF.

The chain carries TRBV7-9 and TRBJ1-4; no clear D gene. Germline values: CDR1 SEHNR, CDR2 FQNEAQ (reference sequence). This CDR3 has 13 amino acids. V lost 0 bases and J 4 bases, leaving 3 bases between the germline ends. The CDR3 nucleotides are TGTGCCAGCAGCTTAGCTCTTAATGAAAAACTGTTTTTT. It codes for CASSLALNEKLFF.

The gene calls are TRBV15 and TRBJ2-1; 8 bases fit TRBD1. With V trimmed by 1 base and J by 4 bases, 9 bases remained unmatched. There are 17 residues in the CDR3. Germline CDR1 and CDR2: LNHNV and YYDKDF (reference sequence). The CDR3 protein is CATSRARGRLEYNEQFF. In DNA form, the CDR3 reads TGTGCCACCAGCAGAGCCAGGGGGCGACTCGAGTACAATGAGCAGTTCTTC. Based on the CDR3 plus reference TRBV15 and TRBJ2-1, the full variable domain is DAMVIQNPRYQVTQFGKPVTLSCSQTLNHNVMYWYQQKSSQAPKLLFHYYDKDFNNEADTPDNFQSRRPNTSFCFLDIRSPGLGDTAMYLCATSRARGRLEYNEQFFGPGTRLTVL.

The V and J genes are TRBV5-6 and TRBJ2-5; D might be TRBD1 (6 bases). The J call is doubtful: the DNA matches TRBJ2-7 better. The CDR3 extends over 12 amino acids. CDR1 is SGHDT and CDR2 is YYEEEE in the germline V gene. CDR3 region: CASSQGTYEQYF. The CDR3 DNA sequence: TGTGCCAGCAGCCAGGGGACCTACGAGCAGTACTTC.

Concerning this clone: An end of the junction differs from the germline gene, which may be a read error. This chain joins TRBV7-7 and TRBJ2-7, with D uncertain. There are 16 residues in the CDR3. Germline V gene sequence: CDR1 SSHAT, CDR2 FNYEAQ (reference sequence). The CDR3 spells CASSLAPTGSDYEQYF. The CDR3 region has the DNA TGTGCTAGCAGCTTAGCACCAACCGGGTCAGATTACGAGCAGTACTTC.

The rearrangement uses TRBV4-3 and TRBJ2-2; D gene unclear. This CDR3 has 12 amino acids. Per germline, CDR1 LGHNA and CDR2 YSLEER. With 1 base removed from V and 7 bases from J, the gap between germline ends came to 4 bases. The CDR3 region is CASSQAGGELFF. The DNA for the CDR3 is TGCGCCAGCAGCCAAGCGGGCGGGGAGCTGTTTTTT.

The V gene is TRBV4-3, the J gene TRBJ2-3, with TRBD2 matching 8 bases. Germline loops: CDR1 LGHNA, CDR2 YSLEER. This CDR3 has 14 residues. The ends lost 4 bases at V and 5 bases at J; junction bases unmatched: 5. The CDR3 nucleotides are TGCGCCAGCAGCCGCTCACGGGGGGGAGATACGCAGTATTTT. This encodes CASSRSRGGDTQYF.

This chain uses TRBV29-1 with TRBJ2-1; D is perhaps TRBD1 (6 bases). Germline-derived CDR1 and CDR2 are SQVTM and ANQGSEA. CDR3 size: 14 residues. Between the trimmed V and J ends, which lost 5 bases and 2 bases, there was a span of 13 bases. CDR3: CSVFVQGPYNEQFF. The CDR3 coding sequence is TGCAGCGTTTTCGTACAGGGTCCCTACAATGAGCAGTTCTTC.

This chain joins TRBV7-6 and TRBJ2-7; D remains unclear. The V end lost 2 bases, the J end lost 0 bases, and 11 bases lay between the germline ends. Germline values: CDR1 SGHVS, CDR2 FNYEAQ. CDR3 length equals 15 residues. CDR3 sequence reads: CASSLKSDSSYEQYF. For the CDR3, the DNA is TGTGCCAGCAGCTTAAAGAGTGATAGCTCCTACGAGCAGTACTTC.

The chain recombines TRBV5-6 with TRBJ2-4, with D maybe TRBD1 (6 bases). Trimming shortened V by 3 bases and J by 5 bases, and 9 bases separated the two germline ends. The CDR3 runs to 13 residues. The V gene's germline CDR1 is SGHDT and CDR2 YYEEEE. This chain's CDR3 is CASSSTGQNIQYF. The CDR3 nucleotides read TGTGCCAGCAGCTCGACAGGACAAAACATTCAGTACTTC.

This sequence joins TRBV7-6 and TRBJ2-1; D unresolved. Trimming took 5 bases from V and 1 from J, leaving 15 bases between them. Germline-derived CDR1 and CDR2 are SGHVS and FNYEAQ. This CDR3 has 16 amino acids. CDR3 residues: CASSLLSSGSYNEQFF. The CDR3 nucleotides are TGTGCCAGCAGCCTCCTGTCGTCGGGTTCCTACAATGAGCAGTTCTTC. Full variable domain (remainder filled in from reference TRBV7-6 and TRBJ2-1): GAGVSQSPRYKVTKRGQDVALRCDPISGHVSLYWYRQALGQGPEFLTYFNYEAQQDKSGLPNDRFSAERPEGSISTLTIQRTEQRDSAMYRCASSLLSSGSYNEQFFGPGTRLTVL.

The chain recombines TRBV7-9 with TRBJ2-5, with D hard to call. CDR1 and CDR2 (germline): SEHNR, FQNEAQ (reference sequence). The CDR3 covers 12 residues. V lost 7 bases and J lost 2, with 8 bases in between. The CDR3 spells CASKSGQETQYF. The CDR3 bases are TGTGCCAGCAAGTCGGGTCAAGAGACCCAGTACTTC.